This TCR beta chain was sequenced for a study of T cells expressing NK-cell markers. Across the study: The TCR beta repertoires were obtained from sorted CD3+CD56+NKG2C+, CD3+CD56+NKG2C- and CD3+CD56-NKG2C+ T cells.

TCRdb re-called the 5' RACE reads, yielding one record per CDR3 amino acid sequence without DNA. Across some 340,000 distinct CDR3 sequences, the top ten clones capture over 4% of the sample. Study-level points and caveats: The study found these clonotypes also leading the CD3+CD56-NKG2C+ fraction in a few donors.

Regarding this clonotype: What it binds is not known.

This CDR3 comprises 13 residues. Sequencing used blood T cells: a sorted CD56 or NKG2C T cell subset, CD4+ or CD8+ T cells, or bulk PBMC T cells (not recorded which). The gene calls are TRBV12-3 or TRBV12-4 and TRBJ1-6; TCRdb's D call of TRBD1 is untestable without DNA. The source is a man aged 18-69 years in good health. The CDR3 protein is CASSLTRDSPLHF.